A single sample is the source of the 26 T cell receptor beta chains below, sequenced in a study of T-cell reconstitution after alpha-beta-depleted transplantation in children. The TCRbeta library was prepared with unique molecular identifiers. A single record per CDR3 protein comes from TCRdb applying MiXCR to the PCR reads. The top ten hold around 0.8% of the sample, which has around 670,000 distinct CDR3 sequences, under 15% seen once. The sequencing here drew on PBMCs, taken before TCRalphabeta/CD19-depleted stem cell transplant. These receptors originate from a girl aged 2-10 years with congenital amegakaryocytic thrombocytopenia, due to receive a stem cell transplant.

This clonotype has more than one count but fewer than ten. This chain joins TRBV5-1 and TRBJ2-5; TRBD2 might be the D (6 bases). Germline CDR1 and CDR2: SGHRS and YFSETQ. Trimming took 0 bases from V and 4 from J, leaving 16 bases between them. The CDR3 contains 16 residues. In DNA form, the CDR3 reads TGCGCCAGCAGCTTGGGGGACGGGGGATTTGCAGAGACCCAGTACTTC. Encoded protein: CASSLGDGGFAETQYF.

This clonotype was recorded many times. The chain joins TRBV20-1 to TRBJ2-3; 10 nucleotides align to TRBD2. V lost 6 bases and J lost 2; bases outside the gene matches: 11. Germline V gene lookup returns CDR1 DFQATT and CDR2 SNEGSKA (reference sequence). The CDR3 length is 16 residues. CDR3 region: CSALPLGLADTDTQYF. The DNA for the CDR3 is TGCAGTGCGTTGCCCCTAGGACTAGCGGACACAGATACGCAGTATTTT.

This clonotype occurred many times. This chain connects TRBV29-1 to TRBJ2-1; D not resolved. CDR1 is SQVTM, CDR2 ANQGSEA, per germline. With 2 bases removed from V and 7 bases from J, the gap between germline ends came to 9 bases. This CDR3 region has 12 residues. The CDR3 reads CSVERVGNEQFF. The CDR3 coding sequence is TGCAGCGTTGAACGGGTTGGGAATGAGCAGTTCTTC.

This clonotype was detected ten times or more. V usage is TRBV5-5 and J usage is TRBJ1-5, with no clear D. This CDR3 is built from 16 residues. V shed 2 bases and J shed 2 bases, with 14 bases lying between them. Germline values: CDR1 SGHKS, CDR2 YYEKEE (reference sequence). CDR3 region: CASSFSAAAGNQPQHF. CDR3 nucleotides: TGTGCCAGCAGCTTTTCCGCTGCGGCGGGCAATCAGCCCCAGCATTTT.

The chain recombines TRBV5-1 with TRBJ2-3; 7 bases map to TRBD1. Germline trimming cut 0 bases from V and 2 bases from J; bases unmatched to any gene: 6. Germline values: CDR1 SGHRS, CDR2 YFSETQ. The CDR3 has 16 amino acids. The CDR3, as DNA: TGCGCCAGCAGCTTGGCCACAGGGGCCCTCACAGATACGCAGTATTTT. This gives the protein CASSLATGALTDTQYF.

DNA for the CDR3: TGCAGTGCCCCTCTCGAGGGAGGCTACCTAGGGAACACTGAAGCTTTCTTT. Residues: CSAPLEGGYLGNTEAFF. The chain couples TRBV20-1 to TRBJ1-1; D is unresolved. This CDR3 spans 17 amino acids. Germline V gives CDR1 DFQATT, CDR2 SNEGSKA (reference sequence). With 6 bases removed from V and 1 base from J, the gap between germline ends came to 24 bases.

This clonotype was recorded at least ten times. V gene TRBV24-1 combines with J gene TRBJ2-7; possible D gene TRBD1, 5 bases. CDR1 KGHDR and CDR2 SFDVKD come from the germline V gene. The ends were cut back, 10 bases at V and 3 bases at J, with 15 bases in the middle. CDR3 size: 13 residues. The CDR3 loop is CATSATDLYEQYF. As DNA, the CDR3 is TGTGCCACATCAGCGACAGACCTCTACGAGCAGTACTTC.

The V and J genes are TRBV5-6 and TRBJ2-1; the D is unclear. The germline V and J ends were trimmed by 0 bases and 3 bases, with 10 bases remaining between them. CDR1 and CDR2 (germline): SGHDT, YYEEEE. This CDR3 comprises 15 residues. CDR3 coding DNA: TGTGCCAGCAGCTTGGTTACGGTCGTCTACAATGAGCAGTTCTTC. It translates to CASSLVTVVYNEQFF. Full variable domain (remainder filled in from reference TRBV5-6 and TRBJ2-1): DAGVTQSPTHLIKTRGQQVTLRCSPKSGHDTVSWYQQALGQGPQFIFQYYEEEERQRGNFPDRFSGHQFPNYSSELNVNALLLGDSALYLCASSLVTVVYNEQFFGPGTRLTVL.

This clonotype has a handful of counts. The chain couples TRBV7-9 to TRBJ1-1, with D possibly matching TRBD1 (6 bases). Deletions cut 2 bases from V and 4 bases from J, with 11 bases between. Germline V gene data show CDR1 as SEHNR and CDR2 as FQNEAQ (reference sequence). The CDR3 consists of 14 residues. The DNA for the CDR3 is TGTGCCAGCAGCTTAAAGGGGGTTGGCACTGAAGCTTTCTTT. Protein sequence: CASSLKGVGTEAFF.

There are a few counts of this clonotype. The chain is built from TRBV7-8 and TRBJ2-7; D remains unclear. Germline V lookup: CDR1 SGHVS, CDR2 FQNEAQ. This CDR3 comprises 13 residues. The V and J ends lost 1 base and 5 bases respectively, with 9 bases between them. This chain's CDR3 is CASSLVTDDEQYF. Here the CDR3 DNA reads TGTGCCAGCAGCTTAGTCACGGACGACGAGCAGTACTTC.

This clonotype was found many times. The chain links TRBV20-1 to TRBJ2-7; maybe TRBD2 (5 bases). The length of the CDR3 is 15 residues. V was shortened by 3 bases and J by 3 bases, with 18 bases between the two germline ends. Germline loops: CDR1 DFQATT, CDR2 SNEGSKA (reference sequence). This CDR3 reads CSASSHSGSIYEQYF. In DNA, the CDR3 is TGCAGTGCTAGTTCCCACAGCGGCTCCATCTACGAGCAGTACTTC.

This clonotype was observed many times. The chain has TRBV29-1 and TRBJ2-1; 8 bases are a match to TRBD2. CDR1 is SQVTM and CDR2 is ANQGSEA in the germline V gene. The V segment lost 4 bases and the J segment 4 bases; nucleotides outside the gene matches: 0. This CDR3 comprises 12 residues. CDR3 region: CSVAGGYNEQFF. CDR3 bases: TGCAGCGTTGCGGGGGGGTACAATGAGCAGTTCTTC.

This clonotype was counted ten times or more. This chain connects TRBV29-1 to TRBJ2-5; D is ambiguous. The CDR3 spans 12 residues. Germline assignment: CDR1 SQVTM and CDR2 ANQGSEA. Between the trimmed V and J ends, which lost 3 bases and 5 bases, there was a span of 10 bases. CDR3 bases: TGCAGCGTTGAGGGCGATCCGGAGACCCAGTACTTC. This encodes CSVEGDPETQYF. The full variable domain, in which reference TRBV29-1 and TRBJ2-5 provide the parts outside the CDR3, is SAVISQKPSRDICQRGTSLTIQCQVDSQVTMMFWYRQQPGQSLTLIATANQGSEATYESGFVIDKFPISRPNLTFSTLTVSNMSPEDSSIYLCSVEGDPETQYFGPGTRLLVL.

This clonotype occurred a few times. This chain links TRBV5-1 with TRBJ2-1; 10 bases match TRBD2. This CDR3 has 15 amino acids. Germline CDR1 and CDR2: SGHRS and YFSETQ. The ends lost 7 bases at V and 4 bases at J; junction bases unmatched: 8. The CDR3 DNA reads TGCGCCAGCTACCAGGGACTAGCGATGTACAATGAGCAGTTCTTC. It is translated as CASYQGLAMYNEQFF.

This clonotype was seen repeatedly, ten times or more. The chain employs TRBV20-1 and TRBJ1-1; 7 nucleotides match TRBD1. The V gene end was trimmed by 3 bases and the J gene end by 8 bases; junction bases not matched to a gene: 6. This CDR3 contains 12 residues. Germline V gives CDR1 DFQATT, CDR2 SNEGSKA (reference sequence). The CDR3 nucleotides are TGCAGTGCTAGGAACGACAGGGCAGAAGCTTTCTTT. Protein: CSARNDRAEAFF.

This clonotype was seen many times. V is TRBV20-1 and J is TRBJ2-1; 10 positions match TRBD2. Germline CDR1 and CDR2: DFQATT and SNEGSKA (reference sequence). The V gene end was trimmed by 6 bases and the J gene end by 3 bases; junction bases not matched to a gene: 5. This CDR3 is 14 amino acids long. This CDR3 is CSASGTSVYNEQFF. In nucleotides, the CDR3 is TGCAGTGCGTCCGGGACTAGCGTCTACAATGAGCAGTTCTTC.

The chain carries TRBV12-3 or TRBV12-4 and TRBJ1-2, with unresolved D. V lost 8 bases, J lost 2 bases, and 6 bases lay in between. This CDR3 is 11 amino acids long. In nucleotides, the CDR3 is TGTGCCAGCGGAATAAACTATGGCTACACCTTC. It is translated as CASGINYGYTF.

This clonotype was detected only a few times. The chain employs TRBV5-1 and TRBJ2-7; 7 positions agree with TRBD2. The germline V gene encodes CDR1 SGHRS and CDR2 YFSETQ. V was pared by 4 bases and J by 1 base, with 11 bases of the junction left unmatched. The CDR3 totals 16 residues. The CDR3 here is CASSLIIAGRSYEQYF. CDR3 in DNA: TGCGCCAGCAGCCTAATAATAGCGGGCAGGTCCTACGAGCAGTACTTC.

This clonotype was found many times. J is TRBJ2-3 and V is TRBV7-2; TRBD2 matches at 8 bases. V trimming: 0 bases; J trimming: 6 bases; junction bases outside the gene matches: 5. There are 15 residues in the CDR3. The germline gives CDR1 SGHTA, CDR2 FQGNSA. CDR3 region: CASSLAGTRIDTQYF. CDR3 DNA sequence: TGTGCCAGCAGCTTAGCCGGGACTAGAATCGATACGCAGTATTTT.

The V and J genes are TRBV20-1 and TRBJ2-7; D is possibly TRBD2 (6 bases). Germline V gene lookup returns CDR1 DFQATT and CDR2 SNEGSKA (reference sequence). V was clipped by 3 bases and J by 3 bases, with 18 bases between them. CDR3 length: 15 residues. The CDR3 reads CSASTKGREVYEQYF. The DNA for the CDR3 is TGCAGTGCTAGTACCAAGGGGCGGGAAGTCTACGAGCAGTACTTC.

V gene TRBV11-2 combines with J gene TRBJ1-1, with D tentatively TRBD1 (6 bases). The CDR3 covers 16 residues. Germline V lookup: CDR1 SGHAT, CDR2 FQNNGV. The V and J ends lost 4 bases and 0 bases respectively, with 15 bases between them. Here the CDR3 reads CASSSPGTLMNTEAFF. Written as DNA, the CDR3 is TGTGCCAGCAGCTCCCCCGGGACACTTATGAACACTGAAGCTTTCTTT. Full variable domain (missing parts from reference TRBV11-2 and TRBJ1-1): EAGVAQSPRYKIIEKRQSVAFWCNPISGHATLYWYQQILGQGPKLLIQFQNNGVVDDSQLPKDRFSAERLKGVDSTLKIQPAKLEDSAVYLCASSSPGTLMNTEAFFGQGTRLTVV.

This clonotype appeared many times. The V call is TRBV5-1, the J call TRBJ1-2; D remains ambiguous. The CDR3 extends over 13 amino acids. Germline CDR1 SGHRS, CDR2 YFSETQ. Trimming left V 0 bases short and J 7 bases short, with 10 bases between. CDR3 DNA: TGCGCCAGCAGCTTGGTTGGGCTAAGTGGCTACACCTTC. Protein: CASSLVGLSGYTF. Full variable domain (remainder filled in from reference TRBV5-1 and TRBJ1-2): KAGVTQTPRYLIKTRGQQVTLSCSPISGHRSVSWYQQTPGQGLQFLFEYFSETQRNKGNFPGRFSGRQFSNSRSEMNVSTLELGDSALYLCASSLVGLSGYTFGSGTRLTVV.

This clonotype has a handful of counts. The chain has TRBV5-1 and TRBJ2-1; D is unresolved. The CDR3 runs to 14 residues. V dropped 7 bases and J dropped 10 bases, with 21 bases sitting between them. Germline CDR1 SGHRS, CDR2 YFSETQ. The CDR3: CASVKEVAVGEQFF. The CDR3 DNA follows: TGCGCCAGCGTAAAGGAAGTGGCCGTCGGAGAGCAGTTCTTC.

This clonotype was counted many times. V is TRBV20-1 and J is TRBJ2-7; the match to TRBD2 covers 11 bases. The CDR3 contains 14 residues. Germline V gene data show CDR1 as DFQATT and CDR2 as SNEGSKA (reference sequence). The ends lost 0 bases at V and 6 bases at J; junction bases unmatched: 4. For the CDR3, the DNA is TGCAGTGCTAGAGACAGGACTAGCGGGTCCGAGCAGTACTTC. It is translated as CSARDRTSGSEQYF.

This clonotype was observed at least ten times. The chain is built from TRBV4-1 and TRBJ1-4; unclear D gene. The CDR3 runs 14 residues. Germline-derived CDR1 and CDR2 are MGHRA and YSYEKL. V lost 6 bases to trimming and J lost 8 bases, with 16 bases between them. DNA of the CDR3: TGCGCCAGCAGTCCAGAGGCGAGAGGGGAAAAACTGTTTTTT. Its protein is CASSPEARGEKLFF.

In its sample, this clonotype was seen a few times. In nucleotides, the CDR3 is TGTGCCAGCAGCTCGGTGGGGGGCATCACAGATACGCAGTATTTT. Translated: CASSSVGGITDTQYF. The V call is TRBV7-9, the J call TRBJ2-3, with D perhaps TRBD1 or TRBD2 (6 bases each). The germline V and J ends were trimmed by 4 bases and 2 bases, with 13 bases remaining between them. Germline CDR1 is SEHNR and CDR2 is FQNEAQ (reference sequence). CDR3 length: 15 amino acids.